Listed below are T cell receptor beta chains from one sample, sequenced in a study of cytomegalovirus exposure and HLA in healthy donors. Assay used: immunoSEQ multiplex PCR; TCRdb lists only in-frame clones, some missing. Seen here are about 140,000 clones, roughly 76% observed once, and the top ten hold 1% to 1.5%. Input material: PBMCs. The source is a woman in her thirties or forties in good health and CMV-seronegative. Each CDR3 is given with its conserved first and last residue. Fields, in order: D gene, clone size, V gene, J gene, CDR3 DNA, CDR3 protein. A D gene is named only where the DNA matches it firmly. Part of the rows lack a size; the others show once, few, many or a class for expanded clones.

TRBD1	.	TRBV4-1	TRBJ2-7	TGCGCCAGCAGCGAAACACCGGGACAGGGAACGTACGAGCAGTACTTC	CASSETPGQGTYEQYF
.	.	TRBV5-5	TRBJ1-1	TGTGCCAGCAGCACGGGGTATGCTGAAGCTTTCTTT	CASSTGYAEAFF
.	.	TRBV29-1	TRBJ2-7	TGCGCGGGGCGGCAGGCTACGGGCGAGCAGTACTTC	CAGRQATGEQYF
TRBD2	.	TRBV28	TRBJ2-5	TGTGCCAGCAGTTTGTCAATCGCGGGGGAAGTTGCGGAGACCCAGTACTTC	CASSLSIAGEVAETQYF
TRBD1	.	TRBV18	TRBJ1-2	TGTGCCAGCTCACGGAAGACAGGGTCGAAAGGCTACACCTTC	CASSRKTGSKGYTF
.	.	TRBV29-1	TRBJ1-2	TGCAGCGTACTGGACGGAGGCTATGGCTACACCTTC	CSVLDGGYGYTF
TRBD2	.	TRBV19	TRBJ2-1	TGTGCCAGTAGTATAGCGGCTAGCGGGGGGTCCTACAATGAGCAGTTCTTC	CASSIAASGGSYNEQFF
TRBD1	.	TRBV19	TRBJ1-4	TGTGCCAGTAGTTCGTGGGACAGGGGAAATGAAAAACTGTTTTTT	CASSSWDRGNEKLFF
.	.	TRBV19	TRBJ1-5	TGTGCCAGTAGTATAGAAAACAGGGCCCTAGATCAGCCCCAGCATTTT	CASSIENRALDQPQHF
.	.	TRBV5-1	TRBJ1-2	TGCGCCAGCAGCTTCAGCGGGGATGGCTACACCTTC	CASSFSGDGYTF
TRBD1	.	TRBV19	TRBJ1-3	TGTGCCAGTAGACCTTGGCAGGGGGCGCTTGGAAACACCATATATTTT	CASRPWQGALGNTIYF
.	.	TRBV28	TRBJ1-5	TGTGCCAGCAGTCCTAGCGGTGGGCCCCAGCATTTT	CASSPSGGPQHF
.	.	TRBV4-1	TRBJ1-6	TGCGCCAGCAGCCATTTCCTGACAGGTTCAAATTCACCCCTCCACTTT	CASSHFLTGSNSPLHF
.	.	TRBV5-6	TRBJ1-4	TGTGCCAGCAGCTTAGGGCAGGGTTTTACGACTAATGAAAAACTGTTTTTT	CASSLGQGFTTNEKLFF
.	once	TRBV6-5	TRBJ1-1	TGTGCCAGCAGCCCTTCGACAGGTGAAGCTTTCTTT	CASSPSTGEAFF
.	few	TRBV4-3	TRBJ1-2	TGCGCCAGCAGCCAAGATCAATCCACAGGGTTTGCTAACTATGGCTACACCTTC	CASSQDQSTGFANYGYTF
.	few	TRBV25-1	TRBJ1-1	TGTGCCAGCAGTGACAGGGTTGGGACTGAAGCTTTCTTT	CASSDRVGTEAFF
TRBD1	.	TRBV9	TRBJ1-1	TGTGCCAGCAGCCCCGGGCAGGGGGGTGAAGCTTTCTTT	CASSPGQGGEAFF
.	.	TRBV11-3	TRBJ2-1	TGTGCCAGCAGCTTAGGATCCCGGGTCCACTACAATGAGCAGTTCTTC	CASSLGSRVHYNEQFF
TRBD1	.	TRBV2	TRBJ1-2	TGTGCCAGCAGTGAACTTATCAGACCCTTCGGGACAGTCGAAGATGGCTACACCTTC	CASSELIRPFGTVEDGYTF
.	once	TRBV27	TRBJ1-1	TGTGCCAGCAAGCCCCGCGAGGGCGTAGCTTTCTTT	CASKPREGVAFF
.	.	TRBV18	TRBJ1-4	TGTGCCAGCTCACCATCAAATGAAAAACTGTTTTTT	CASSPSNEKLFF
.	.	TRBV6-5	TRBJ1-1	TGTGCCAGCAGTTACCAGGGCTATCGGAACACTGAAGCTTTCTTT	CASSYQGYRNTEAFF
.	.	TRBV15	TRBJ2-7	TGTGCCACCAGCAGAGGCGGCTCCTACGAGCAGTACTTC	CATSRGGSYEQYF
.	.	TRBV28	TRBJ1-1	TGTGCCAGCAGTCCATGGGAGGGGTGGAACACTGAAGCTTTCTTT	CASSPWEGWNTEAFF
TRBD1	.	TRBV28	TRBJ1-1	TGTGCCAGCAGCCCGACAGGGGGCCGAACTGAAGCTTTCTTT	CASSPTGGRTEAFF
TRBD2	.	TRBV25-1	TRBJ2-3	TGTGCCAGCCGAAACAGCGGGGCCGCACCAGATACGCAGTATTTT	CASRNSGAAPDTQYF
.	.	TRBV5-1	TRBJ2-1	TGCGCCAGCAGCTTGGACGGCTACAATGAGCAGTTCTTC	CASSLDGYNEQFF
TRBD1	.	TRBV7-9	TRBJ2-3	TGTGCCAGCAGCACCCCGCCTGACAGGGTGCCAGATACGCAGTATTTT	CASSTPPDRVPDTQYF
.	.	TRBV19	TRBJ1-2	TGTGCCAGTAGTATAGGAAATGTAGAGTTCTATGGCTACACCTTC	CASSIGNVEFYGYTF
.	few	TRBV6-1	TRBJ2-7	TGTGCCAGCAGACTAGGGAGCCGGACCTACGAGCAGTACTTC	CASRLGSRTYEQYF
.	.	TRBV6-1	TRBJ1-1	TGTGCCAGCAGTGAAGCTGGAGAGTTGAACACTGAAGCTTTCTTT	CASSEAGELNTEAFF
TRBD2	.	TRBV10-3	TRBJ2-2	TGTGCCATCAGTGAGACGGGAGTGATTGGGCGGGGGGGTCTTACCGGGGAGCTGTTTTTT	CAISETGVIGRGGLTGELFF
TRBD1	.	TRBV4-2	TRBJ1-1	TGTGCCAGCAGCCGAACGGACAGGGCTGATGCGACTGAAGCTTTCTTT	CASSRTDRADATEAFF
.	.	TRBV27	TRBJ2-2	TGTGCCAGCAGTTTATCGGCGACGGGGGTATCCGGGGAGCTGTTTTTT	CASSLSATGVSGELFF
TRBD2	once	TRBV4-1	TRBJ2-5	TGCGCCAGCAGCCACTTCCAGCGGGGGGGCGTTGAAGAGACCCAGTACTTC	CASSHFQRGGVEETQYF
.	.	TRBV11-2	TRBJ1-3	TGTGCCAGCAGCCCATTCTCGGGTTTGGCTGGAAACACCATATATTTT	CASSPFSGLAGNTIYF
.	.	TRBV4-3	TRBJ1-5	TGCGCCAGCAGCCAAGATCTGGGGGCAGTCAATCAGCCCCAGCATTTT	CASSQDLGAVNQPQHF
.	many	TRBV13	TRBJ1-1	TGTGCCAGCAGCGCGGGACGGATGAACACTGAAGCTTTCTTT	CASSAGRMNTEAFF
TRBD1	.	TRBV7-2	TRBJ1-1	TGTGCCAGCAGCTGGGGGACAGGGAGGGCTGAAGCTTTCTTT	CASSWGTGRAEAFF
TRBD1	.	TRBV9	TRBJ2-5	TGTGCCAGCAGCACAGGGGGTTCACCCCAAGAGACCCAGTACTTC	CASSTGGSPQETQYF
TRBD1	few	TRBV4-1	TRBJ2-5	TGCGCCAGCAGCCAACCGGGACAGGGAAAGACCCAGTACTTC	CASSQPGQGKTQYF
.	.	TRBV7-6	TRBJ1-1	TGTGCCAGCAGCTTAGGCGCAAACACTGAAGCTTTCTTT	CASSLGANTEAFF
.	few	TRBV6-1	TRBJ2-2	TGTGCCAGCAGAAACAGTGCGAACACCGGGGAGCTGTTTTTT	CASRNSANTGELFF
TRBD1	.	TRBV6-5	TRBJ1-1	TGTGCCAGCAGTCTCCGGGACAGACGACGGGCTTTCTTT	CASSLRDRRRAFF
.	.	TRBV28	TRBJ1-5	TGTGCCAGCAGACCCCTGACAGGTCCGTTTGGGCCCCAGCATTTT	CASRPLTGPFGPQHF
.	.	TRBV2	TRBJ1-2	TGTGCCAGCTCACCCCCCCCAACAGTCTATGGCTACACCTTC	CASSPPPTVYGYTF
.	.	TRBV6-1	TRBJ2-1	TGTGCCAGCAATGAAGGGAGTCGCAATGAGCAGTTCTTC	CASNEGSRNEQFF
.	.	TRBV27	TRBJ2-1	TGTGCCAGCACCGGGTTATCGATCGCAAATGAGCAGTTCTTC	CASTGLSIANEQFF
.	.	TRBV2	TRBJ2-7	TGTGCCAGCAGTCGTGGGCCTCCTGACTCCTACGAGCAGTACTTC	CASSRGPPDSYEQYF
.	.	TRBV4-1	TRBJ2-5	TGCGCCAGCAGCCAAGATCCAGGTGTGGCCCAGTACTTC	CASSQDPGVAQYF
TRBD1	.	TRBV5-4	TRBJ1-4	TGTGCCAGCAGCCCCGCCGGGACAGAGTCTAATGAAAAACTGTTTTTT	CASSPAGTESNEKLFF
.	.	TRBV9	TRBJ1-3	TGTGCCAGCAGCGTGAGTACTGGAAACACCATATATTTT	CASSVSTGNTIYF
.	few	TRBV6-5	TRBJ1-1	TGTGCCAGCAGTAAAGGGGCATTGGACACTGAAGCTTTCTTT	CASSKGALDTEAFF
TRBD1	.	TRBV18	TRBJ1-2	TGTGCCAGCTCACCCGCGGAACAGGGGAATGGCTACACCTTC	CASSPAEQGNGYTF
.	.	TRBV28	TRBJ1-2	TGTGCCAGCAGTTTAAGGGGGTATGGCTACACCTTC	CASSLRGYGYTF
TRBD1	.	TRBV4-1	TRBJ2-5	TGCGCCAGCAGCCAAGAAGTCGGGACAGTTCGAGAGACCCAGTACTTC	CASSQEVGTVRETQYF